The 2 T cell receptor beta chains given below trace back to one sample, sequenced in a study of T-cell reconstitution after alpha-beta-depleted transplantation in children. Unique molecular identifiers featured in how the TCRbeta library was prepared. In TCRdb, the PCR reads were re-called with MiXCR into one record per CDR3 protein. Among around 300,000 distinct CDR3 sequences listed, about 9.5% were seen once. Sequencing used PBMCs, obtained before TCRalphabeta/CD19-depleted stem cell transplant. Receptors originate from a boy under two years old with acute myeloid leukemia, due to receive a stem cell transplant.

In this sample, this clonotype turned up many times. V is TRBV12-3 or TRBV12-4 and J is TRBJ1-6, with 7 positions matching TRBD1. There are 14 residues in the CDR3. V lost 5 bases and J lost 7; bases outside the gene matches: 5. This CDR3 is CASSTPGGNSPLHF. The CDR3 nucleotides are TGTGCCAGCAGTACCCCAGGGGGAAATTCACCCCTCCACTTT.

There are a few counts of this clonotype. The rearrangement links TRBV9 to TRBJ2-1, with D perhaps matching TRBD2 (5 bases). Germline V gene data show CDR1 as SGDLS and CDR2 as YYNGEE. The CDR3 loop spans 17 amino acids. The V end was cut by 0 bases, the J end by 4 bases, with 17 bases between. In nucleotides, the CDR3 is TGTGCCAGCAGCGTAGCCTATCGGACTTACCCATACAATGAGCAGTTCTTC. Its protein is CASSVAYRTYPYNEQFF.